The 18 T cell receptor beta chains listed next were all sequenced from one sample in a study of cytomegalovirus exposure and HLA in healthy donors. The table came from immunoSEQ multiplex PCR; TCRdb's copy has only in-frame clones and leaves some out. The sample records 200,000 to 250,000 clones, more than 75% being singletons. Sequencing input: PBMCs. The receptors stem from a woman under 30 in good health and CMV-seropositive.

The J gene is TRBJ1-1, the V gene TRBV6-5; unclear D gene. CDR3 length equals 12 residues. V was shortened by 7 bases and J by 6 bases, with 12 bases between the two germline ends. The germline gives CDR1 MNHEY, CDR2 SVGAGI. The CDR3 protein is CASISQTSEAFF. For the CDR3, the DNA is TGTGCCAGCATCTCCCAGACTTCTGAAGCTTTCTTT.

V usage is TRBV20-1 and J usage is TRBJ1-1; no firm D call. The length of the CDR3 is 11 residues. The V gene lost 0 bases and the J gene lost 4 bases, with 3 bases spanning the gap. Germline V gene lookup returns CDR1 DFQATT and CDR2 SNEGSKA (reference sequence). This CDR3 is CSARELTEAFF. The CDR3 nucleotides read TGCAGTGCTAGAGAACTCACTGAAGCTTTCTTT.

The chain combines TRBV19 with TRBJ2-3; 9 positions agree with TRBD2. The V and J ends lost 4 bases and 6 bases, in that order; junction bases with no gene match: 5. The CDR3 extends over 14 amino acids. Germline-derived CDR1 and CDR2 are LNHDA and SQIVND (reference sequence). CDR3 amino acids: CASSTASGMDTQYF. CDR3 coding DNA: TGTGCCAGTAGTACGGCTAGCGGGATGGATACGCAGTATTTT.

This rearrangement joins TRBV6-5 to TRBJ2-1; tentative D call: TRBD1 (6 bases). Germline CDR1 and CDR2: MNHEY and SVGAGI. Trimming left V 7 bases short and J 6 bases short, with 19 bases between. CDR3 size: 15 residues. CDR3 residues: CASIKDGQGGNEQFF. For the CDR3, the DNA is TGTGCCAGCATTAAGGACGGCCAAGGGGGCAATGAGCAGTTCTTC.

The chain links TRBV5-1 to TRBJ2-1, with 10 positions matching TRBD2. Germline CDR1 and CDR2: SGHRS and YFSETQ. Losses at the gene ends were 1 base for V and 12 bases for J; bases not matched to a gene: 10. CDR3 length: 15 amino acids. The CDR3 DNA sequence: TGCGCCAGCAGCTTGCAGCTAGCGGGGGCGGAGGGGCAGTTCTTC. It codes for CASSLQLAGAEGQFF.

This clone was seen a few times. The V and J genes are TRBV29-1 and TRBJ1-1, with 7 bases aligning to TRBD1. V shed 7 bases and J 0 bases; nucleotides not matched to a gene: 5. The germline V gene has CDR1 SQVTM and CDR2 ANQGSEA. CDR3 length: 13 residues. This CDR3 reads CSAGQVMNTEAFF. In nucleotides, the CDR3 is TGCAGCGCTGGACAGGTGATGAACACTGAAGCTTTCTTT.

The V and J genes are TRBV5-8 and TRBJ1-5; TRBD1 is a possible D gene (5 bases). Per the germline V gene, CDR1 is SGHTS and CDR2 is YDEGEE. V gave up 5 bases and J gave up 8 bases, with 14 bases separating them. This CDR3 is 13 amino acids long. As DNA, the CDR3 is TGTGCCAGCAGGGGAGGGGCTTGGGAGCCCCAGCATTTT. Its protein product is CASRGGAWEPQHF.

V usage is TRBV4-1 and J usage is TRBJ1-3, with 7 bases that match TRBD1. V dropped 6 bases and J dropped 6; count of bases not matched to a gene: 5. Germline V CDR1 and CDR2: MGHRA, YSYEKL. CDR3 size: 13 residues. CDR3 DNA sequence: TGCGCCAGCAGTCACCAGGGGGAAAACACCATATATTTT. Residues: CASSHQGENTIYF.

V is TRBV5-1 and J is TRBJ1-1; TRBD1 might be the D (5 bases). Trimming shortened V by 5 bases and J by 1 base, and 15 bases separated the two germline ends. CDR1 is SGHRS, CDR2 YFSETQ, per germline. The CDR3 runs to 15 residues. Here the CDR3 reads CASRGGRDENTEAFF. CDR3 bases: TGCGCCAGCAGGGGGGGACGAGATGAGAACACTGAAGCTTTCTTT.

The rearrangement links TRBV27 to TRBJ2-1; a weak D match, TRBD2 (6 bases). V lost 6 bases and J lost 0, with 9 bases in between. CDR1 and CDR2 (germline): MNHEY, SMNVEV (reference sequence). The CDR3 spans 14 residues. The CDR3 DNA reads as TGTGCCAGCAGACTAGCAAGCTCCTACAATGAGCAGTTCTTC. Its protein is CASRLASSYNEQFF.

The V call is TRBV7-8, the J call TRBJ1-3; D remains unclear. V was cut by 4 bases and J by 0 bases, with 10 bases left in between. This CDR3 is 15 amino acids long. The V gene's germline CDR1 is SGHVS and CDR2 FQNEAQ. The CDR3 sequence is CASSSRGGSGNTIYF. CDR3 sequence (DNA): TGTGCCAGCAGCTCCCGTGGCGGCTCTGGAAACACCATATATTTT.

V and J are TRBV28 and TRBJ1-4; D gene unclear. Trimming removed 5 bases from V and 4 bases from J, with 14 bases in between. Germline values: CDR1 MDHEN, CDR2 SYDVKM. This CDR3 has 15 residues. The CDR3 DNA reads as TGTGCCAGCAGTCCCCTCGGGGAGGGTAATGAAAAACTGTTTTTT. Protein product: CASSPLGEGNEKLFF.

This clone was seen a single time. The chain uses TRBV7-9 and TRBJ2-1; D is uncertain. This CDR3 is 15 amino acids long. The germline V gene has CDR1 SEHNR and CDR2 FQNEAQ (reference sequence). V was cut by 1 base and J by 0 bases, with 7 bases left in between. Written as DNA, the CDR3 is TGTGCCAGCAGCTTAGTCCCGGTCTCCTACAATGAGCAGTTCTTC. Its translation is CASSLVPVSYNEQFF.

This chain joins TRBV27 and TRBJ2-7; a possible D gene is TRBD2 (6 bases). This CDR3 has 15 amino acids. Trimming shortened V by 5 bases and J by 2 bases, and 16 bases separated the two germline ends. In germline, CDR1 is MNHEY, CDR2 SMNVEV (reference sequence). The chain's CDR3 is CASSLRDGEPYEQYF. CDR3 DNA: TGTGCCAGCAGTCTGCGGGACGGCGAACCCTACGAGCAGTACTTC.

This chain joins TRBV5-6 and TRBJ2-2; weak D call: TRBD2 (6 bases). CDR3 size: 17 residues. Germline V CDR1 and CDR2: SGHDT, YYEEEE. Trimming left V 0 bases short and J 1 base short, with 13 bases between. The CDR3 DNA reads as TGTGCCAGCAGCTTGGTTTTACGGAGGGGGAACACCGGGGAGCTGTTTTTT. This gives the protein CASSLVLRRGNTGELFF.

The CDR3 spells CASSSFWEGDYEQYF. In DNA form, the CDR3 reads TGTGCCAGCAGTTCCTTTTGGGAGGGGGACTACGAGCAGTACTTC. This chain links TRBV11-1 with TRBJ2-7; the D gene is possibly TRBD2 (7 bases). V lost 6 bases and J lost 3, with 18 bases in between. The CDR3 runs 15 residues. Germline lookup yields CDR1 SGHAT and CDR2 FQDESV (reference sequence).

This rearrangement joins TRBV28 to TRBJ1-1; 9 nucleotides match TRBD1. The junction had 4 bases not matched to a gene; V was cut back by 2 bases and J by 6 bases. Germline V gene data show CDR1 as MDHEN and CDR2 as SYDVKM. This CDR3 is built from 14 residues. The CDR3 is CASSLQDRGSEAFF. CDR3 in DNA: TGTGCCAGCAGTTTACAGGACAGGGGATCTGAAGCTTTCTTT.

J is TRBJ2-7 and V is TRBV7-2; 7 bases fit TRBD2. The CDR3 covers 15 residues. The J segment lost 0 bases and the V segment lost 4 bases, leaving 6 bases of the junction unmatched. Germline lookup yields CDR1 SGHTA and CDR2 FQGNSA. CDR3 coding DNA: TGTGCCAGCAGCTCGAGCGGGGTGAGCTCCTACGAGCAGTACTTC. Translating gives CASSSSGVSSYEQYF.